A selection of T cell receptor beta chains follows, all from one sample in a study of identical twins. MiXCR, applied by TCRdb to the 5' RACE reads, yields one record per CDR3 protein. The sample yields about 500,000 distinct CDR3 sequences, over 11% seen once. These data were also reused for a study on yellow fever vaccine responses in identical twins.

The sample was CD4+ T cells sorted from blood. The receptors originated from a woman younger than 35 in good health. The CDR3 runs from the conserved cysteine through the conserved F or W. D genes are given only for firm matches. Rows give clone size only sometimes, using once, few, many, or a class for an expanded clone.

TRBD2 TRBJ2-1 TRBV4-3 NA TGCGCCAGCAGCCAAGTCCTTCTAGCGGGAGGGATCGATGAGCAGTTCTTC CASSQVLLAGGIDEQFF
NA TRBJ2-7 TRBV20-1 few TGCAGTGCCGTCTTAGCTACCCTTATGGGCGAGCAGTACTTC CSAVLATLMGEQYF
NA TRBJ2-3 TRBV7-2 NA TGTGCCAGCAGCTTCAGGACACTTAGCACAGATACGCAGTATTTT CASSFRTLSTDTQYF
NA TRBJ2-6 TRBV7-2 few TGTGCCAGCAGCCCGCAGGCTGGGGCCAACGTCCTGACTTTC CASSPQAGANVLTF
TRBD2 TRBJ2-7 TRBV20-1 NA TGCAGTGCAAATAATAAGGGACTAGCATTCAGGTCCTACGAGCAGTACTTC CSANNKGLAFRSYEQYF
TRBD2 TRBJ2-1 TRBV9 NA TGTGCCAGCAGCCCCGGGAGCGGGAGCTCCTACAATGAGCAGTTCTTC CASSPGSGSSYNEQFF
TRBD2 TRBJ2-2 TRBV7-2 NA TGTGCCAGCAGCTACTGGACTAGCGGGTCGGTCGGGGAGCTGTTTTTT CASSYWTSGSVGELFF
TRBD1 TRBJ2-5 TRBV7-2 few TGTGCCAGCAGCAGGACCGGGACAGGGGGTGAAGAGACCCAGTACTTC CASSRTGTGGEETQYF
NA TRBJ1-2 TRBV25-1 NA TGTGCCAGCAGTGAATTAAGGGGGGATCCTAACTATGGCTACACCTTC CASSELRGDPNYGYTF
TRBD2 TRBJ2-3 TRBV4-3 few TGCGCCAGCAGCCAAGAGCGAGCGGGAGGGACAGATACGCAGTATTTT CASSQERAGGTDTQYF
TRBD1 TRBJ2-1 TRBV25-1 NA TGTGCCAGCGGCCGGACAGGGGAAAAAGGTGCTTACAATGAGCAGTTCTTC CASGRTGEKGAYNEQFF
NA TRBJ2-5 TRBV3-1 few TGTGCCAGCAGCCAAGGGGGCCGAGAGACCCAGTACTTC CASSQGGRETQYF